This T cell receptor beta chain was captured in a study of T-cell memory formation after mild COVID-19. Study-wide points: Contracting clones from day 15 to 85 showed balanced CD4/CD8; later expanders favored CD4+.

Details on this clonotype: Antigen: not known.

The CDR3 runs to 15 residues. Germline CDR1 reads SGHVS; CDR2 reads FNYEAQ. The V and J ends lost 5 bases and 3 bases respectively, with 17 bases between them. TCRdb reprocessed the 5' RACE reads with MiXCR, giving one entry per CDR3 protein. The data hold approximately 500,000 distinct CDR3 sequences, with about 23% observed a single time. The chain combines TRBV7-6 with TRBJ2-7; D may be TRBD2 (5 bases). The sequence came from an adult woman who had mild COVID-19 (a few samples of this study predate the infection). Cell type and time point are not known. Material for sequencing was PBMCs or a T cell subset sorted from them (not recorded which). The CDR3 DNA reads as TGTGCCAGCAGCCCCAGCCCTAGCTCCAGCTACGAGCAGTACTTC. Residues: CASSPSPSSSYEQYF.